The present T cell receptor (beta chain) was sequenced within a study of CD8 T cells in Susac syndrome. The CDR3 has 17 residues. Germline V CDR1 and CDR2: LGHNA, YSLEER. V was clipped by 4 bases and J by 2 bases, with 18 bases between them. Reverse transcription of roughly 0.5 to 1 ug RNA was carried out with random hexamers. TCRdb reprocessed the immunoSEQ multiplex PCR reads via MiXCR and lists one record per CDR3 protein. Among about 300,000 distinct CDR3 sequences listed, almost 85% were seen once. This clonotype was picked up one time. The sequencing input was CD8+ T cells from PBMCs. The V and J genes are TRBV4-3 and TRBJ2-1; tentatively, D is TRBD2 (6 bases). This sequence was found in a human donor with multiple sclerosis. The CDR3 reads CASSRGRSATPYNEQFF. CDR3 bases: TGCGCCAGCAGCCGGGGGAGGTCGGCGACCCCCTACAATGAGCAGTTCTTC.